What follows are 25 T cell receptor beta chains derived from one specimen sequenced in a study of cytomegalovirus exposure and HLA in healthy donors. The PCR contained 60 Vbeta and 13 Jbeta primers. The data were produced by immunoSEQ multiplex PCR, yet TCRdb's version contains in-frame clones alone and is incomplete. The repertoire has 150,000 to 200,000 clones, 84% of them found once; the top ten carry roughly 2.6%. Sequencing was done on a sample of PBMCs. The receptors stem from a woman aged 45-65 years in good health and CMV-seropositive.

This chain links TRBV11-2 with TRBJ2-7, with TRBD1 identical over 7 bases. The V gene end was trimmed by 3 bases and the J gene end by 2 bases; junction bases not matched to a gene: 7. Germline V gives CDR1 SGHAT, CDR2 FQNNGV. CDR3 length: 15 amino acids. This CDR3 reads CASSFGQALTYEQYF. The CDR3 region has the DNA TGTGCCAGCAGCTTCGGACAGGCCCTGACCTACGAGCAGTACTTC.

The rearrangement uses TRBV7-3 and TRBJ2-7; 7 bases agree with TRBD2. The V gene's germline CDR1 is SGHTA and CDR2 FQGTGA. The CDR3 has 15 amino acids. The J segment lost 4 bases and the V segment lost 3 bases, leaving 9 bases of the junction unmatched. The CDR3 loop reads CASSFRGGMMYEQYF. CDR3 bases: TGTGCCAGCAGCTTTCGCGGGGGTATGATGTACGAGCAGTACTTC.

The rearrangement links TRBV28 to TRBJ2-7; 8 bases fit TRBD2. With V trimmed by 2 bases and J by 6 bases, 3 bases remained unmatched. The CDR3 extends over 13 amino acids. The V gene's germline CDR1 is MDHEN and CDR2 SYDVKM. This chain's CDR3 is CASSLVAGSEQYF. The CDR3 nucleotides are TGTGCCAGCAGTTTAGTAGCGGGGTCCGAGCAGTACTTC. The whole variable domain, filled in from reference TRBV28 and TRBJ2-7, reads DVKVTQSSRYLVKRTGEKVFLECVQDMDHENMFWYRQDPGLGLRLIYFSYDVKMKEKGDIPEGYSVSREKKERFSLILESASTNQTSMYLCASSLVAGSEQYFGPGTRLTVT.

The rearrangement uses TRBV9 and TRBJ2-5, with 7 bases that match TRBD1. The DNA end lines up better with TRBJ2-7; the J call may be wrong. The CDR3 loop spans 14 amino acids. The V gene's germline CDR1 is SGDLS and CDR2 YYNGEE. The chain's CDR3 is CASSSQTGRYEQYF. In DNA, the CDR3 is TGTGCCAGCAGCTCCCAGACAGGGCGATACGAGCAGTACTTC.

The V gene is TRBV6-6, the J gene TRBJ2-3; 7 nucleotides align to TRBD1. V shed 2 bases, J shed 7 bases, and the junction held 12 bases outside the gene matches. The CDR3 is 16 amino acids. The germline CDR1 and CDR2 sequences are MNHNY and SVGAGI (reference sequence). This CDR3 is CASSYRQGKSGNTQYF. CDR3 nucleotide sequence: TGTGCCAGCAGTTACCGACAGGGTAAAAGTGGCAATACGCAGTATTTT.

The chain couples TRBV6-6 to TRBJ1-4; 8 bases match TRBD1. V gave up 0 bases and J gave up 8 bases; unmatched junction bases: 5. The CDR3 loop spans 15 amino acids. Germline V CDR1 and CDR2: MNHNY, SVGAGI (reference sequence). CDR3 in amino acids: CASSYSQGAGEKLFF. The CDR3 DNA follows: TGTGCCAGCAGTTACTCGCAGGGGGCGGGGGAAAAACTGTTTTTT.

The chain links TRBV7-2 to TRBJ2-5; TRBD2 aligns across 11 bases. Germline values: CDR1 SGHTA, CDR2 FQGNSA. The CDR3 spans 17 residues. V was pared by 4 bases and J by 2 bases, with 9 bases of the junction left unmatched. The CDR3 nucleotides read TGTGCCAGCAGCTCCATGGGACTAGCGGCTTTTCAAGAGACCCAGTACTTC. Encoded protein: CASSSMGLAAFQETQYF.

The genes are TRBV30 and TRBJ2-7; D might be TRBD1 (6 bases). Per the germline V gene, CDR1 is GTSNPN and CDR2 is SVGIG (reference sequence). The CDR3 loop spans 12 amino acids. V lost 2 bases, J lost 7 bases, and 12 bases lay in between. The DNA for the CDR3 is TGTGCCTGGAGTCCAGGGGCGTGGGAGCAGTACTTC. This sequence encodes CAWSPGAWEQYF.

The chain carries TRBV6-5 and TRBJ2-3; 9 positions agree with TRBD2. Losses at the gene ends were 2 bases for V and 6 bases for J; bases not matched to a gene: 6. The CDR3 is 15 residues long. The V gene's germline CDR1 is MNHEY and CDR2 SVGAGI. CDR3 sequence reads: CASSYGRGGPDTQYF. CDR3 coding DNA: TGTGCCAGCAGTTACGGGCGGGGGGGCCCGGATACGCAGTATTTT.

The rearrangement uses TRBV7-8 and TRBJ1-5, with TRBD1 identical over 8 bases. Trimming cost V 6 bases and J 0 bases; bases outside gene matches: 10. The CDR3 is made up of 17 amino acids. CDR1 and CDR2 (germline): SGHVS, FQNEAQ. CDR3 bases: TGTGCCAGCAGGAAGGACAGGGACGTTGGTAGCAATCAGCCCCAGCATTTT. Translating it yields CASRKDRDVGSNQPQHF.

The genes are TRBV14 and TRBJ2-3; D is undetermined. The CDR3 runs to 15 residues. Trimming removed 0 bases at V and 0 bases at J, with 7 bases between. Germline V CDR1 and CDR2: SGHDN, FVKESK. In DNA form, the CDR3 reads TGTGCCAGCAGCCAAGATACCGGGAGCACAGATACGCAGTATTTT. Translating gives CASSQDTGSTDTQYF.

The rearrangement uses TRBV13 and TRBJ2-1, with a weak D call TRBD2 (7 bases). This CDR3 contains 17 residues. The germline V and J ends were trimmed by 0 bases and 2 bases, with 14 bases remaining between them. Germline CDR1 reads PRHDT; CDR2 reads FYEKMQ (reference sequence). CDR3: CASSLGGAGAPYNEQFF. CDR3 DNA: TGTGCCAGCAGCTTAGGTGGGGCGGGGGCACCCTACAATGAGCAGTTCTTC. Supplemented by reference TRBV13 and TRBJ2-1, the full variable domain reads AAGVIQSPRHLIKEKRETATLKCYPIPRHDTVYWYQQGPGQDPQFLISFYEKMQSDKGSIPDRFSAQQFSDYHSELNMSSLELGDSALYFCASSLGGAGAPYNEQFFGPGTRLTVL.

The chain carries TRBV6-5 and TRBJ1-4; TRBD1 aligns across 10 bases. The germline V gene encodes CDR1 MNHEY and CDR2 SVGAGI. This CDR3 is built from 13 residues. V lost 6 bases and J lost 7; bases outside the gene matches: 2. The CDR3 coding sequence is TGTGCCAGCAGCCGGACAGGGGGTGAAAAACTGTTTTTT. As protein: CASSRTGGEKLFF.

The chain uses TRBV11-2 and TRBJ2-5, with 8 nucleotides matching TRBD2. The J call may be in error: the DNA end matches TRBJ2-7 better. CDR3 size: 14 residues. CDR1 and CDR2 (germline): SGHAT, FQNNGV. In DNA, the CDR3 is TGTGCCAGCAGCTTACCGGGGGGGCGGTACGAGCAGTACTTC. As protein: CASSLPGGRYEQYF.

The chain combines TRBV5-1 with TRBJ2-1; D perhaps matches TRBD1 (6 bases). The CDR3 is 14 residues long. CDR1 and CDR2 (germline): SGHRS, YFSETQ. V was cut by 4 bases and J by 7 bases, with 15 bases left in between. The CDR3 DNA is TGCGCCAGCAGCATGGGACACCTCGTGAATGAGCAGTTCTTC. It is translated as CASSMGHLVNEQFF.

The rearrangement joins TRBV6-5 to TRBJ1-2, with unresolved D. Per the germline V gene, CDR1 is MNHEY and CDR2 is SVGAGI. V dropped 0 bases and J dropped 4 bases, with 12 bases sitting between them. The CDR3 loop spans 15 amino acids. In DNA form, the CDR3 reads TGTGCCAGCAGTTACTCGAGAGGCGGAGGCTATGGCTACACCTTC. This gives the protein CASSYSRGGGYGYTF.

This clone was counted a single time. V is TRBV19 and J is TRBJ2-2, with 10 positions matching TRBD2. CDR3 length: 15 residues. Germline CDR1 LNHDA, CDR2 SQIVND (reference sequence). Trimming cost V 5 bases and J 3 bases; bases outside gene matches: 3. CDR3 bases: TGTGCCAGTAGTCGGCTAGCGGGGGACACCGGGGAGCTGTTTTTT. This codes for CASSRLAGDTGELFF.

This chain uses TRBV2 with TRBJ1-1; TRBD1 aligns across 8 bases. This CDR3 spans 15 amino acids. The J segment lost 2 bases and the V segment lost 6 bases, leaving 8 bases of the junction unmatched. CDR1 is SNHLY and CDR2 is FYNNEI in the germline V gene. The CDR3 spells CASSLRTGGNTEAFF. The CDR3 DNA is TGTGCCAGCAGCCTACGAACAGGGGGAAACACTGAAGCTTTCTTT.

This CDR3 reads CASSSGGPTDTQYF. The CDR3 DNA follows: TGTGCCAGCAGCTCGGGGGGGCCCACAGATACGCAGTATTTT. The gene calls are TRBV11-3 and TRBJ2-3; TRBD2 matches at 8 bases. This CDR3 region has 14 residues. CDR1 and CDR2 (germline): SGHNT, YENEEA. V was clipped by 4 bases and J by 2 bases; unmatched bases: 2.

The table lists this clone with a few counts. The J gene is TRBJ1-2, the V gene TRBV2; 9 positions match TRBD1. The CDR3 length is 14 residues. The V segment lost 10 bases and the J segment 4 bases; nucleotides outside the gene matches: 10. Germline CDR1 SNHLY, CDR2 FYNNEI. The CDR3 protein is CATGSGTGTYGYTF. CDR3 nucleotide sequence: TGTGCCACCGGGTCCGGGACAGGGACCTATGGCTACACCTTC.

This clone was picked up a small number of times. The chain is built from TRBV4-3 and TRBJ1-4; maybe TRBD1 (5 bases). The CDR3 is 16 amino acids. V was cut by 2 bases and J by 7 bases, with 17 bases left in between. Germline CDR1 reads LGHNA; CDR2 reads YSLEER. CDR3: CASSQSSSRRGEKLFF. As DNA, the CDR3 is TGCGCCAGCAGCCAAAGCAGTTCTCGGAGGGGTGAAAAACTGTTTTTT.

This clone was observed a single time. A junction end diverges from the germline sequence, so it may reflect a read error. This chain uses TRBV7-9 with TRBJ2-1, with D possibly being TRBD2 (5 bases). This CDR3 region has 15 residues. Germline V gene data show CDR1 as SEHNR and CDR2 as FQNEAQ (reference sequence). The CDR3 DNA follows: TGTTCCAGCAGCTTAGTTCGGGGTTACCTTAATGAGCAGTTCTTC. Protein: CSSSLVRGYLNEQFF.

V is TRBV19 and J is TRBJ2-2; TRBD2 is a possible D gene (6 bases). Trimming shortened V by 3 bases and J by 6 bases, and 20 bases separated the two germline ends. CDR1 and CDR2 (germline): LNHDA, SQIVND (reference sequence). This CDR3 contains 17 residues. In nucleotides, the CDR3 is TGTGCCAGTAGTATTGAGGGAGGAAGTCGTTATGCCGGGGAGCTGTTTTTT. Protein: CASSIEGGSRYAGELFF.

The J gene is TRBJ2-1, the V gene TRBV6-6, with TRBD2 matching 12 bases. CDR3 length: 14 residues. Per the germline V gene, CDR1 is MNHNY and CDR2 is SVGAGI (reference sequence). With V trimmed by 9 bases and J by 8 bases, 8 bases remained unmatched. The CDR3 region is CASMTSGGVDEQFF. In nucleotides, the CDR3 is TGTGCCAGTATGACTAGCGGGGGAGTGGATGAGCAGTTCTTC.

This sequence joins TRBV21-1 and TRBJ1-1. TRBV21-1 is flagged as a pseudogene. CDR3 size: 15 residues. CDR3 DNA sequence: TGTGCCAGCAGCAAAGAGGAAGGGGGGGGGCCTGAAGCTTTCTTT. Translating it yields CASSKEEGGGPEAFF.